The 7 T cell receptor beta chains listed next were all sequenced from one sample in a study of T cell changes during pregnancy in multiple sclerosis. Assay: immunoSEQ multiplex PCR; the TCRdb copy retains only in-frame clones and omits some. The table includes 85,000 to 130,000 clones, just under 95% detected once. Specimen: peripheral blood, collected after pregnancy. The origin of the receptors is a female donor with multiple sclerosis, enrolled in a pregnancy study.

This chain joins TRBV20-1 and TRBJ1-2; no clear D. Trimming stripped 0 bases from V and 3 bases from J, with 2 bases between. This CDR3 spans 11 amino acids. Germline V gene data show CDR1 as DFQATT and CDR2 as SNEGSKA (reference sequence). The CDR3 sequence: CSARDDYGYTF. The CDR3 DNA reads TGCAGTGCTAGAGACGACTATGGCTACACCTTC.

The J gene is TRBJ2-1, the V gene TRBV10-3, with D hard to call. Trimming removed 0 bases at V and 6 bases at J, with 12 bases between. Germline CDR1 is ENHRY and CDR2 is SYGVKD. This CDR3 contains 15 residues. The CDR3 loop is CAISESTRQSNEQFF. The DNA of the CDR3 is TGTGCCATCAGTGAGTCGACTCGGCAGAGCAATGAGCAGTTCTTC.

This sequence joins TRBV27 and TRBJ2-6; D might be TRBD1 (5 bases). V shed 6 bases and J shed 0 bases, with 12 bases lying between them. CDR3 length: 16 residues. Germline CDR1 and CDR2: MNHEY and SMNVEV (reference sequence). CDR3 protein: CASRPAGISGANVLTF. In nucleotides, the CDR3 is TGTGCCAGCAGACCGGCAGGGATCTCTGGGGCCAACGTCCTGACTTTC.

This chain uses TRBV9 with TRBJ2-7; 11 bases align to TRBD2. Unmatched junction bases numbered 1, after V lost 2 bases and J lost 0 bases. The CDR3 contains 15 residues. Germline V lookup: CDR1 SGDLS, CDR2 YYNGEE. The CDR3 loop is CASSVGTSGSYEQYF. The DNA for the CDR3 is TGTGCCAGCAGCGTCGGGACTAGCGGCTCCTACGAGCAGTACTTC.

This sequence joins TRBV7-9 and TRBJ1-4; weak D call: TRBD1 (6 bases). Germline CDR1 and CDR2: SEHNR and FQNEAQ (reference sequence). V was cut by 1 base and J by 10 bases, with 10 bases left in between. This CDR3 is 13 amino acids long. CDR3 nucleotide sequence: TGTGCCAGCAGCTTAGGGACAGATGGAAAACTGTTTTTT. It is translated as CASSLGTDGKLFF.

The rearrangement links TRBV6-5 to TRBJ2-1, with D unclear. Germline CDR1 reads MNHEY; CDR2 reads SVGAGI. V was clipped by 6 bases and J by 5 bases, with 8 bases between them. The CDR3 is 12 residues long. The CDR3: CASSSRDNEQFF. CDR3 nucleotide sequence: TGTGCCAGCAGCTCCCGGGACAATGAGCAGTTCTTC.

CDR3 coding DNA: TGTGCCAGTGGTGGGAGGAACTATGGCTACACCTTC. Its protein product is CASGGRNYGYTF. This chain uses TRBV19 with TRBJ1-2; D is unclear. V was pared by 8 bases and J by 2 bases, with 9 bases between. Per the germline V gene, CDR1 is LNHDA and CDR2 is SQIVND (reference sequence). This CDR3 spans 12 amino acids.